Listed here are 6 T cell receptor beta chains from one sample, sequenced in a study of CD8+ T cells in alopecia areata. Reverse transcribed after extraction, RNA yielded cDNA as the sequencing template. Sequenced by immunoSEQ multiplex PCR; TCRdb stores in-frame clones only, minus some. Found here are about 260,000 clones, 60% of them singletons; the top ten hold roughly 0.93%. This sample's treatment: oral pan-JAK inhibitor, 5-10 mg twice daily. The sequences come from CD4+ T cells sorted from blood, collected around week 54, from a patient treated with tofacitinib. These receptor sequences come from a human donor with alopecia areata.

This sequence joins TRBV7-9 and TRBJ2-7; the match to TRBD2 covers 16 bases. Germline CDR1 is SEHNR and CDR2 is FQNEAQ (reference sequence). This CDR3 is built from 17 residues. The junction had 13 bases not matched to a gene; V was cut back by 8 bases and J by 6 bases. CDR3 nucleotide sequence: TGTGCCAGCCCAAGCGACGGGACTAGCGGGGGGGCCGGCGAGCAGTACTTC. It is translated as CASPSDGTSGGAGEQYF.

This clone was seen a single time. The chain combines TRBV27 with TRBJ2-3; D possibly corresponds to TRBD2 (6 bases). The CDR3 totals 14 residues. The germline V gene has CDR1 MNHEY and CDR2 SMNVEV (reference sequence). The V gene lost 6 bases and the J gene lost 5 bases, with 15 bases spanning the gap. The CDR3 nucleotides read TGTGCCAGCAGAGATAGCGGTCGTGGAGATACGCAGTATTTT. Protein sequence: CASRDSGRGDTQYF.

The chain has TRBV4-2 and TRBJ1-1; D may be TRBD1 (6 bases). Germline V gene data show CDR1 as LGHNA and CDR2 as YNFKEQ. The ends were cut back, 5 bases at V and 1 base at J, with 14 bases in the middle. The CDR3 is 15 residues long. The CDR3 loop reads CASSSRQVTNTEAFF. The CDR3 DNA follows: TGTGCCAGCAGCTCTCGACAGGTAACGAACACTGAAGCTTTCTTT.

The chain carries TRBV11-2 and TRBJ2-7; either TRBD1 or TRBD2 may fit D (5 bases each). The V end lost 3 bases, the J end lost 3 bases, and 12 bases lay between the germline ends. Germline V gives CDR1 SGHAT, CDR2 FQNNGV. The CDR3 is 14 residues long. The CDR3 spells CASSLIRGRYEQYF. CDR3 sequence (DNA): TGTGCCAGCAGCTTGATTAGGGGACGCTACGAGCAGTACTTC.

The rearrangement joins TRBV14 to TRBJ1-2; the D is unclear. The ends were cut back, 0 bases at V and 4 bases at J, with 15 bases in the middle. Germline lookup yields CDR1 SGHDN and CDR2 FVKESK. The CDR3 is 16 amino acids. CDR3 amino acids: CASSQDLGRSLYGYTF. In DNA, the CDR3 is TGTGCCAGCAGCCAAGATCTAGGCAGAAGCCTCTATGGCTACACCTTC.

The chain has TRBV29-1 and TRBJ1-1, with D possibly matching TRBD1 (5 bases). Germline CDR1 and CDR2: SQVTM and ANQGSEA. This CDR3 has 12 amino acids. V was shortened by 6 bases and J by 1 base, with 9 bases between the two germline ends. The CDR3 sequence: CSVETANTEAFF. The CDR3 DNA reads TGCAGCGTAGAGACAGCGAACACTGAAGCTTTCTTT. Together with reference TRBV29-1 and TRBJ1-1, the CDR3 gives the full variable domain: SAVISQKPSRDICQRGTSLTIQCQVDSQVTMMFWYRQQPGQSLTLIATANQGSEATYESGFVIDKFPISRPNLTFSTLTVSNMSPEDSSIYLCSVETANTEAFFGQGTRLTVV.